Included here is one T cell receptor beta chain sequence, with context. As yet, its antigen is unknown. Profiled with immunoSEQ multiplex PCR; TCRdb holds only in-frame clones, not every one. In the table there are under 200,000 clones, approximately 95% of which are singletons. The data were taken from a study of T cell responses to AZD1222 COVID-19 vaccine. Overall study: Second doses that came at about 4 or about 12 weeks were put together. Study-level findings and limits: Donors skewed white British and female; clonal diversity was possibly underestimated. Unmutated regions of variants are reportedly targeted by nearly half of spike-specific TCRs. Only five or six individuals given AZD1222 were seropositive at baseline.

The V end lost 4 bases, the J end lost 5 bases, and 8 bases lay between the germline ends. Germline V gene sequence: CDR1 MNHEY, CDR2 SVGAGI. The CDR3 spans 12 residues. The TCR sequence derives from an adult in good health. The chain uses TRBV6-5 and TRBJ1-1; perhaps TRBD1 as D (6 bases). The sample in question was peripheral blood, obtained on day 0 of AZD1222 vaccination. CDR3 DNA: TGTGCCAGCAGTTTTACAGGGACTGAAGCTTTCTTT. Translating gives CASSFTGTEAFF.